The T cell receptor beta chain described here comes from a study of cytomegalovirus exposure and HLA in healthy donors. Study findings and constraints: In terms of immune exposure information, only CMV serostatus was available. Productive status was seen about 90% or about 30% of the time for most TCR beta V segments in an earlier analysis.

Healthy donors of bone marrow made up the group. V was pared by 2 bases and J by 0 bases, with 9 bases between. Germline V CDR1 and CDR2: SGHKS, YYEKEE (reference sequence). CDR3 length equals 15 residues. PCR primers comprised 60 Vbeta and 13 Jbeta primers. Here immunoSEQ multiplex PCR was the method, and the copy in TCRdb shows in-frame clones only, minus some. The data hold around 170,000 clones, with 80% observed a single time. In regard to this clone: Its matching antigen is unknown.

The chain recombines TRBV5-5 with TRBJ1-3; possibly TRBD1 for D (6 bases). The specimen was PBMCs. This TCR derives from a woman between 45 and 60 years old in good health and CMV-seropositive. The CDR3: CASSFGQSSGNTIYF. The CDR3 DNA is TGTGCCAGCAGCTTCGGACAGAGCTCTGGAAACACCATATATTTT.